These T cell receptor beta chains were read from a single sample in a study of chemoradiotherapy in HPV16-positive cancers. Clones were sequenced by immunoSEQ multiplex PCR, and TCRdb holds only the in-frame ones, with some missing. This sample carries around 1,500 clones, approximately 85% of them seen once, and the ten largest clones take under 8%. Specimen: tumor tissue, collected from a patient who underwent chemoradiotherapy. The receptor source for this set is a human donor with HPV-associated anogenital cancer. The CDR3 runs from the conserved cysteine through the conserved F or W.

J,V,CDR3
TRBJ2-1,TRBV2,CASSETSGGEQFF
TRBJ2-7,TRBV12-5,CASGFGKNEQYF
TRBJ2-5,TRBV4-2,CASSQRGTSGGPGWETQYF
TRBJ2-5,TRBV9,CASSVRGYAGGETQYF
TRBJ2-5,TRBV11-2,CASSIGETQYF
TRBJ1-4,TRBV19,CASSIRQGGEKLFF